The TCR beta chain under discussion was sequenced for a study of vaccination effects on CD4 cells after COVID-19. Study in general: Within the ViraFEST assay, antigen-specific CD4+ T cells underwent expansion with viral peptide pools prior to sequencing. Researchers drew samples from a few convalescent patients early and late after vaccination.

Findings and limits, study-wide: Clones that were induced by infection or by vaccine showed marked contraction late after vaccination.

Using immunoSEQ multiplex PCR, the repertoire was profiled, and TCRdb retains in-frame clones only, with some absent. The sample lists roughly 30,000 clones; approximately 77% were seen once. With respect to this clone: As yet, its antigen is unknown.

The culture ran for nine to ten days, and then CD4+ T cells were isolated. The person's infection with SARS-CoV-2, confirmed by PCR, took place between March and December 2020. Two doses of BNT162b2 or mRNA-1273 vaccine were administered to participants. V lost 3 bases and J lost 3, with 12 bases in between. Germline V gene sequence: CDR1 LGHNA, CDR2 YNFKEQ. This CDR3 has 15 residues. The source was CD4+ T cells from PBMCs cultured without peptide, collected after COVID-19 vaccination. This chain links TRBV4-2 with TRBJ1-5, with D possibly being TRBD1 (5 bases). The sequence was collected from a human donor who had a prior SARS-CoV-2 infection. The CDR3 loop is CASSQRVGANQPQHF. The DNA for the CDR3 is TGTGCCAGCAGCCAGCGGGTCGGGGCCAATCAGCCCCAGCATTTT.